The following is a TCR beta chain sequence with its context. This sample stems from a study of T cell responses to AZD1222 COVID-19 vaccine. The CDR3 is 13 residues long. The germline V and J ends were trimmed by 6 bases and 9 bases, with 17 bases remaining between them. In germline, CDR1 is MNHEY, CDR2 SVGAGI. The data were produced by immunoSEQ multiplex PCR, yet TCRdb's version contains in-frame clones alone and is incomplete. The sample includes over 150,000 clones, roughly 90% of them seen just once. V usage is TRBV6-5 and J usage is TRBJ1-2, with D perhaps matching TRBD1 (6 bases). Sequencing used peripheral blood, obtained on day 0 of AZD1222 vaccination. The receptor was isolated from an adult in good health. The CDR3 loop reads CASSRYDRLSYTF. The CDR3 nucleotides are TGTGCCAGCAGCCGATACGACAGGCTCAGCTACACCTTC.